This T cell receptor (beta chain) was sequenced for a study of Graves' ophthalmopathy and Graves' hyperthyroidism (dated by TCRdb to the late 2010s). Study-wide context: Peripheral blood was collected at initial diagnosis, before any treatment. The study used signatures of the TCR beta repertoire to tell Graves' ophthalmopathy apart from Graves' hyperthyroidism and to predict which patients would progress to ophthalmopathy. In total, approximately 130 blood samples were TCR-sequenced: some 43 ophthalmopathy, roughly 77 hyperthyroidism and about 17 hyperthyroidism-to-ophthalmopathy patients. To explore V-J signatures distinguishing ophthalmopathy from hyperthyroidism, a discovery set of roughly 100 patients (43 ophthalmopathy, about 57 stable hyperthyroidism) was enrolled. An independent validation cohort was composed of 18 hyperthyroidism patients and more than 15 patients who later progressed from hyperthyroidism to ophthalmopathy. In five or six hyperthyroidism patients, the T-cell repertoire of thyroid tissue was compared with the T-cell repertoire of blood. Following sampling, methimazole starting at 30 mg daily was administered to hyperthyroidism patients, and high-dose intravenous methylprednisolone was administered to ophthalmopathy patients. The 100 or so discovery patients were divided at random into training and test sets in a 7:3 ratio.

CDR1 MDHEN and CDR2 SYDVKM are derived from the germline V gene. Counted from cysteine to phenylalanine, this CDR3 has 17 amino acids. Only CDR3 DNA is held: 51 bases, read in frame from base 1. V and J are trimmed by 5 bases and 2 bases, and the gene matches miss 12 bases of the junction. As to this clonotype: The specificity of this receptor is unknown. No base quality information exists; no much larger clone differs at one position.

The full study reports these points: In validation, the model predicted ophthalmopathy progression with 55% to 71% sensitivity and about 73% specificity; approximately 12 predicted patients were CT-confirmed with GO in a median of about 7.1 months. Most of the expanded thyroid clonotypes with a frequency above 0.001 were also detected in blood, and it was suggested that the thyroid immune response may be reflected by blood repertoires. Sample size was not predetermined statistically, and investigators were not blinded to group allocation. The 13-signature model separated ophthalmopathy from stable hyperthyroidism with approximately 90% sensitivity and around 81% specificity in cross-validation, and 80%/75% in the test set.

For repertoire sequencing, the TCR beta CDR3 regions were amplified from RNA transcripts. The first round was an RT-PCR using HTBI primers with the Qiagen OneStep RT-PCR kit, and this first round was followed by a second-round multiplex PCR, then size selection and purification. Libraries were sequenced on an Illumina HiSeq2000 using paired-end 100 bp reads. As for how the authors treated the data: SOAPnuke was used to process the reads, throwing out any read that had adapters, had uncalled bases, had a mean Phred below 15, or lacked an exact constant-primer or identifier match. High-quality paired reads were merged with COPE v1.2.5. Each unique nucleotide sequence was treated as a clonotype, and MiTCR v1.1 was used to align the clonotypes to the IMGT TRB V, D and J references. Only V-J combinations with frequency above 0.0001 were analysed, covering about 99% of repertoires. For each V-J combination, a TCR clonal expansion and chaos score was defined as the ratio of F50 clonal expansion to chaos observed in the TCRdist matrix. Welch's t-statistics and random forest were used to narrow the features down to more than 10 V-J combinations, which were then fed into a naive Bayes classifier. The similarity between thyroid and blood repertoires was quantified using the Morisita-Horn index. TCRdb itself trimmed the public reads at Q25 with fastp, ran MiXCR and retained productive beta chains. Rows merge per CDR3 protein into single entries with the most common DNA and genes. The authors' filters were not applied to this entry. This sample comprises under 200,000 distinct CDR3 sequences, over 35% of them detected only once. The top ten clones comprise 4.5% to 6% of the sample.

The ophthalmopathy patients had moderately to severely active disease, with a Clinical Activity Score of 3 or higher, a NOSPECS grade of 4 or higher, and a disease duration of less than 3 months. Anyone with other autoimmune diseases, uncontrolled infections, pregnancy or lactation was excluded from the study. Diagnosis relied on clinical symptoms, serum thyroxine, TRAb, thyroid ultrasound and orbital computed tomography. Ficoll-Paque density gradient centrifugation was used to isolate PBMCs from approximately 10 ml of fresh peripheral blood. Total RNA was extracted using Trizol reagent, and RNA quality was checked on an Agilent 2100 Bioanalyzer.

The sequence links TRBV28 to TRBJ1-3; 7 middle bases align to TRBD1. This receptor was identified in a woman in her thirties or forties with Graves' ophthalmopathy. Donor details come from another sample of the same person, matched by shared clones. The material sequenced was peripheral blood. The CDR3 region has the sequence CASSDPLGQRTGNTIYF. The DNA sequence is TGTGCCAGCAGTGATCCACTGGGACAGCGTACTGGAAACACCATATATTTT.